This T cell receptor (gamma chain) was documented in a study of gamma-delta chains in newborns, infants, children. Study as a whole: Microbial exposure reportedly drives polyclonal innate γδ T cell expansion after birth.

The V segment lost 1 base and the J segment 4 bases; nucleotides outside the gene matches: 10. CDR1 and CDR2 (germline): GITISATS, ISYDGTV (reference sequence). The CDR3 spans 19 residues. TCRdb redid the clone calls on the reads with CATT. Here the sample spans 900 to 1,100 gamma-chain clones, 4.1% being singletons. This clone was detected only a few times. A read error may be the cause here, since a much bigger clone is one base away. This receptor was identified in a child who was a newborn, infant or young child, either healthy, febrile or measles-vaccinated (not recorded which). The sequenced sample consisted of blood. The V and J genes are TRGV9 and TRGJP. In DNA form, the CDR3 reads TGTGCCTTGTGGGAGGTACAAGAACTTCAAGAGTTGGGCAAAAAAATCAAGGTATTT. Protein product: CALWEVQELQELGKKIKVF.